The 30 T cell receptor beta chains reported below all come from one sample, sequenced in a study of a mutant IDH1 vaccine in newly diagnosed glioma. Time point in this sample: baseline, week 1 (first vaccination visit). Treatment indicated: pre-vaccination baseline after standard-of-care therapy. The method was immunoSEQ multiplex PCR; TCRdb's version includes in-frame clones alone and lacks a portion of them. This sample yields around 88,000 clones, of which 80% are seen a single time; around 7% belongs to the top ten. The material was PBMCs, obtained from a glioma patient treated with radiotherapy, temozolomide or both. The source is a man aged 35-49 years with glioma.

This clone was observed once. This sequence joins TRBV27 and TRBJ2-6; D is uncertain. Germline V CDR1 and CDR2: MNHEY, SMNVEV (reference sequence). V shed 3 bases and J shed 0 bases, with 12 bases lying between them. The CDR3 spans 17 residues. The CDR3 bases are TGTGCCAGCAGTTTTCAGTCCGTTTACTCTGGGGCCAACGTCCTGACTTTC. Translation: CASSFQSVYSGANVLTF.

The CDR3 sequence is CASSLGSYGYTF. The CDR3 nucleotides are TGTGCCAGCAGCTTAGGTAGCTATGGCTACACCTTC. The rearrangement links TRBV7-2 to TRBJ1-2; no firm D call. The CDR3 consists of 12 residues. Trimming took off 1 base at V and 4 bases at J, with 4 bases between the two ends. CDR1 and CDR2 from the germline V gene are SGHTA and FQGNSA.

This clone was found once. The gene calls are TRBV6-6 and TRBJ2-1; 8 bases are a match to TRBD2. The V and J ends lost 5 bases and 8 bases, in that order; junction bases with no gene match: 8. This CDR3 has 14 amino acids. The germline V gene encodes CDR1 MNHNY and CDR2 SVGAGI (reference sequence). The CDR3 loop is CASSDTGTRDEQFF. The DNA of the CDR3 is TGTGCCAGCAGTGACACAGGGACTAGGGATGAGCAGTTCTTC.

The chain recombines TRBV5-1 with TRBJ2-1, with D hard to call. Trimming stripped 7 bases from V and 4 bases from J, with 18 bases between. Germline CDR1 SGHRS, CDR2 YFSETQ. The length of the CDR3 is 15 residues. CDR3 sequence (DNA): TGCGCCAGCCGAGTCATAGGGCCCATTTACAATGAGCAGTTCTTC. It encodes CASRVIGPIYNEQFF.

The chain has TRBV5-1 and TRBJ2-2; D may correspond to TRBD1 or TRBD2 (5 bases each). V lost 4 bases to trimming and J lost 2 bases, with 15 bases between them. Germline-derived CDR1 and CDR2 are SGHRS and YFSETQ. The CDR3 has 16 residues. CDR3 protein: CASSRVSGSNTGELFF. The DNA of the CDR3 is TGCGCCAGCAGCCGCGTGTCAGGGAGCAACACCGGGGAGCTGTTTTTT. The full variable domain, with the rest looked up from reference TRBV5-1 and TRBJ2-2, is KAGVTQTPRYLIKTRGQQVTLSCSPISGHRSVSWYQQTPGQGLQFLFEYFSETQRNKGNFPGRFSGRQFSNSRSEMNVSTLELGDSALYLCASSRVSGSNTGELFFGEGSRLTVL.

CDR3 DNA sequence: TGTGCCAGTAGTTACGCAGACTCAACTAATGAAAAACTGTTTTTT. The encoded protein is CASSYADSTNEKLFF. The rearrangement links TRBV19 to TRBJ1-4; D call uncertain. Trimming took 5 bases from V and 0 from J, leaving 10 bases between them. This CDR3 contains 15 residues. Germline CDR1 reads LNHDA; CDR2 reads SQIVND (reference sequence).

This clone was seen only a few times. The rearrangement joins TRBV18 to TRBJ1-1; 7 bases agree with TRBD1. The CDR3 has 14 residues. V lost 1 base, J lost 1 base, and 0 bases stayed unmatched. The germline V gene has CDR1 KGHSH and CDR2 LQKENI. CDR3: CASSPQGANTEAFF. DNA of the CDR3: TGTGCCAGCTCACCACAGGGGGCGAACACTGAAGCTTTCTTT.

V usage is TRBV15 and J usage is TRBJ2-4, with D maybe TRBD2 (6 bases). Germline lookup yields CDR1 LNHNV and CDR2 YYDKDF (reference sequence). The CDR3 length is 15 residues. The ends were cut back, 3 bases at V and 1 base at J, with 10 bases in the middle. CDR3 DNA: TGTGCCACCAGCAGTGGGAGGTGGGCCAAAAACATTCAGTACTTC. Encoded protein: CATSSGRWAKNIQYF.

This rearrangement joins TRBV21-1 to TRBJ2-4; the table names TRBD1, a call not compared with the DNA. TRBV21-1 is labeled a pseudogene. The CDR3 totals 14 residues. CDR3 nucleotides: TGTGCCAGACAGGGGCATATAGCCAAAAACATTCAGTACTTC. Translation: CARQGHIAKNIQYF.

Only a few counts were recorded for this clone. V and J are TRBV6-6 and TRBJ2-5; TRBD1 might be the D (5 bases). V gave up 2 bases and J gave up 1 base, with 8 bases separating them. The CDR3 sequence is 14 residues long. Germline assignment: CDR1 MNHNY and CDR2 SVGAGI (reference sequence). CDR3 nucleotides: TGTGCCAGCAGTTACCGGACAACCCAAGAGACCCAGTACTTC. Protein: CASSYRTTQETQYF.

Concerning this clone: An end of the junction differs from the germline gene, which may be a read error. This rearrangement joins TRBV6-5 to TRBJ2-2; tentative D call: TRBD1 (6 bases). Germline CDR1 reads MNHEY; CDR2 reads SVGAGI. This CDR3 comprises 14 residues. CDR3 DNA sequence: TGCGCCGCGTGGGCCACCGGGACACCCGGGGAGCTGTTTTTT. This sequence encodes CAAWATGTPGELFF.

The chain recombines TRBV21-1 with TRBJ1-5; TRBD1, the table's D call, was not compared with the DNA. TRBV21-1 is deemed a pseudogene. This CDR3 region has 15 residues. The CDR3 nucleotides read TGTGCCAGCAGCATTGAGGACAGGGCGGGCCAGCCCCAGCATTTT. The encoded protein is CASSIEDRAGQPQHF.

The V call is TRBV2, the J call TRBJ1-5; 7 nucleotides align to TRBD1. The germline V gene encodes CDR1 SNHLY and CDR2 FYNNEI. The V gene end was trimmed by 5 bases and the J gene end by 2 bases; junction bases not matched to a gene: 3. This CDR3 region has 14 residues. As DNA, the CDR3 is TGTGCCAGCAGTCGAGACAGGGGCAATCAGCCCCAGCATTTT. The encoded protein is CASSRDRGNQPQHF.

This clone was counted only a few times. V and J are TRBV28 and TRBJ1-2, with D uncertain. In germline, CDR1 is MDHEN, CDR2 SYDVKM. With 8 bases removed from V and 8 bases from J, the gap between germline ends came to 27 bases. This CDR3 has 16 amino acids. CDR3: CASAPPPRQAPPGYTF. The CDR3 nucleotides read TGTGCCAGCGCCCCCCCACCGAGGCAGGCCCCGCCGGGCTACACCTTC.

The chain joins TRBV5-6 to TRBJ1-1, with D maybe TRBD1 (6 bases). From germline, CDR1 is SGHDT and CDR2 YYEEEE. Trimming left V 4 bases short and J 4 bases short, with 11 bases between. The CDR3 has 13 amino acids. The CDR3 spells CASSPTGVTEAFF. DNA for the CDR3: TGTGCCAGCAGCCCGACAGGAGTCACTGAAGCTTTCTTT.

The genes are TRBV10-3 and TRBJ2-7, with 7 nucleotides matching TRBD2. The V and J ends lost 4 bases and 1 base, in that order; junction bases with no gene match: 13. Germline V gene data show CDR1 as ENHRY and CDR2 as SYGVKD. CDR3 size: 17 residues. The chain's CDR3 is CAISGSEGRAISYEQYF. The DNA of the CDR3 is TGTGCCATCAGTGGGTCCGAGGGGAGGGCCATTTCCTACGAGCAGTACTTC.

The chain joins TRBV7-8 to TRBJ1-3, with TRBD1 as a possible D gene (6 bases). The germline CDR1 and CDR2 sequences are SGHVS and FQNEAQ. The CDR3 has 15 residues. The V gene lost 7 bases and the J gene lost 0 bases, with 13 bases spanning the gap. The CDR3 DNA follows: TGTGCCAGCACCCAGGACAGAAGCTCTGGAAACACCATATATTTT. Its translation is CASTQDRSSGNTIYF.

CDR3: CASSETGSHYYEQYF. CDR3 DNA sequence: TGCGCCAGCAGCGAGACAGGGTCCCACTACTACGAGCAGTACTTC. The chain recombines TRBV5-1 with TRBJ2-7; TRBD1 agrees at 7 bases. The CDR3 length is 15 residues. After removal of 4 bases from V and 3 bases from J, the junction contained 10 bases not matched to a gene. Germline V gives CDR1 SGHRS, CDR2 YFSETQ.

This chain uses TRBV7-2 with TRBJ2-7, with unresolved D. Trimming shortened V by 5 bases and J by 1 base, and 12 bases separated the two germline ends. The CDR3 consists of 14 residues. In germline, CDR1 is SGHTA, CDR2 FQGNSA. CDR3 loop: CASSRSSRSYEQYF. The DNA for the CDR3 is TGTGCCAGCAGCCGGAGCAGCAGATCCTACGAGCAGTACTTC. The whole variable domain, filled in from reference TRBV7-2 and TRBJ2-7, reads GAGVSQSPSNKVTEKGKDVELRCDPISGHTALYWYRQSLGQGLEFLIYFQGNSAPDKSGLPSDRFSAERTGGSVSTLTIQRTQQEDSAVYLCASSRSSRSYEQYFGPGTRLTVT.

This clone showed up many times. A junction end diverges from the germline sequence, so it may reflect a read error. The sample has other DNA sequences that encode this CDR3 too. This chain connects TRBV2 to TRBJ2-7, with D possibly matching TRBD1 (5 bases). CDR1 is SNHLY, CDR2 FYNNEI, per germline. CDR3 size: 13 residues. For the CDR3, the DNA is TGTGCCAGCAGCGAAGGACACTCCTACGAGCAGTACTTC. Translated, it gives CASSEGHSYEQYF.

This chain connects TRBV30 to TRBJ2-7, with 9 bases aligning to TRBD1. Germline V gene lookup returns CDR1 GTSNPN and CDR2 SVGIG (reference sequence). The CDR3 spans 14 residues. V was pared by 3 bases and J by 6 bases, with 9 bases of the junction left unmatched. DNA of the CDR3: TGTGCCTGGAGGCTATGGGGACAGGGTTTCGAGCAGTACTTC. Encoded protein: CAWRLWGQGFEQYF.

This clone is a singleton in its sample. This rearrangement joins TRBV10-3 to TRBJ2-7; D is ambiguous. This CDR3 spans 13 amino acids. Germline V gene data show CDR1 as ENHRY and CDR2 as SYGVKD. The V and J ends lost 4 bases and 1 base respectively, with 8 bases between them. CDR3 sequence (DNA): TGTGCCATCAGTGCGGACGGATCCTACGAGCAGTACTTC. The encoded protein is CAISADGSYEQYF.

The gene calls are TRBV10-2 and TRBJ2-2; 8 bases are a match to TRBD1. The length of the CDR3 is 14 residues. Looked up from germline, CDR1 is WSHSY and CDR2 is SAAADI. J gave up 5 bases and V 6 bases, and 5 bases lay outside the gene matches. CDR3 sequence (DNA): TGCGCCAGCAGAAAAGGACAGGGTACCGGGGAGCTGTTTTTT. The encoded protein is CASRKGQGTGELFF.

The chain joins TRBV4-1 to TRBJ2-7; a possible D gene is TRBD2 (5 bases). Trimming cost V 2 bases and J 3 bases, with 11 bases left between them. This CDR3 has 14 amino acids. Germline V gene sequence: CDR1 MGHRA, CDR2 YSYEKL. This CDR3 reads CASSQSGSRYEQYF. The CDR3 region has the DNA TGCGCCAGCAGCCAAAGTGGGAGCCGCTACGAGCAGTACTTC.

The CDR3 bases are TGCGCCAGCAGCCCAGGGGGCGGGCCTTGGGAGCAGTTCTTC. Its protein is CASSPGGGPWEQFF. The chain combines TRBV10-1 with TRBJ2-1, with 8 bases that match TRBD1. Trimming at V came to 6 bases and at J to 10 bases, leaving 11 bases not matched to a gene. CDR3 length equals 14 residues. Germline V gives CDR1 WNHNN, CDR2 SYGVQD (reference sequence).

The chain uses TRBV11-1 and TRBJ2-1; D possibly uses TRBD1 or TRBD2 (6 bases each). Germline V lookup: CDR1 SGHAT, CDR2 FQDESV (reference sequence). This CDR3 region has 17 residues. Trimming took 3 bases from V and 4 from J, leaving 19 bases between them. For the CDR3, the DNA is TGTGCCAGCAGCTTGGGGGGCCAGGGGAGAAAATACAATGAGCAGTTCTTC. Translation gives CASSLGGQGRKYNEQFF.

This clone came up once. CDR3 in amino acids: CASSLLAGRDTQYF. Here the CDR3 DNA reads TGTGCCAGCAGCTTGCTAGCGGGGAGAGATACGCAGTATTTT. J is TRBJ2-3 and V is TRBV11-2, with 9 bases that match TRBD2. The V segment lost 3 bases and the J segment 5 bases; nucleotides outside the gene matches: 3. This CDR3 is 14 amino acids long. Germline CDR1 and CDR2: SGHAT and FQNNGV.

The rearrangement joins TRBV21-1 to TRBJ2-1; TRBD2 reflects the table's D call only, with no check against the DNA. TRBV21-1 is a recognized pseudogene. This CDR3 region has 13 residues. The CDR3 protein is CASSKASSNEQFF. Written as DNA, the CDR3 is TGTGCCAGCAGCAAAGCGTCGTCCAATGAGCAGTTCTTC.

The rearrangement uses TRBV5-6 and TRBJ1-3; 8 bases match TRBD1. Germline CDR1 reads SGHDT; CDR2 reads YYEEEE. Losses at the gene ends were 2 bases for V and 4 bases for J; bases not matched to a gene: 5. The CDR3 has 15 residues. CDR3 amino acids: CASSFRQGPGNTIYF. CDR3 DNA: TGTGCCAGCAGCTTTCGACAGGGGCCAGGAAACACCATATATTTT.

The chain links TRBV10-3 to TRBJ1-5, with D uncertain. This CDR3 comprises 13 residues. V was cut by 3 bases and J by 4 bases, with 7 bases left in between. Germline assignment: CDR1 ENHRY and CDR2 SYGVKD. This chain's CDR3 is CAISDSGNQPQHF. The CDR3 DNA sequence: TGTGCCATCAGTGACAGCGGAAATCAGCCCCAGCATTTT.